The 14 T cell receptor beta chains presented below share a single source sample, sequenced in a study of T cell responses to AZD1222 COVID-19 vaccine. Only in-frame clones appear in the TCRdb table, and some are missing; sequencing was by immunoSEQ multiplex PCR. The data contain 150,000 or so clones, 85% to 95% of them singletons. The material sequenced was peripheral blood, taken on day 0 of AZD1222 vaccination. These receptors all come from an adult in good health.

J is TRBJ2-2 and V is TRBV5-1, with a tentative D call TRBD2 (5 bases). Trimming took off 4 bases at V and 5 bases at J, with 18 bases between the two ends. CDR1 SGHRS and CDR2 YFSETQ come from the germline V gene. The CDR3 extends over 16 amino acids. Here the CDR3 DNA reads TGCGCCAGCAGCAGATCAGACAACCCGGGGACCGGGGAGCTGTTTTTT. Amino acid sequence: CASSRSDNPGTGELFF.

The chain recombines TRBV6-5 with TRBJ1-1; D is uncertain. Trimming took off 9 bases at V and 1 base at J, with 12 bases between the two ends. This CDR3 contains 13 residues. The germline CDR1 and CDR2 sequences are MNHEY and SVGAGI. The CDR3 region has the DNA TGTGCCAGTGGTGACCCCTGGAACACTGAAGCTTTCTTT. Translated, it gives CASGDPWNTEAFF.

This chain uses TRBV1 with TRBJ2-7; the D segment call TRBD2 is taken from the table without a DNA check. TRBV1 is flagged as a pseudogene. This CDR3 spans 11 amino acids. Here the CDR3 reads CTSSQSGEQYF. The CDR3 nucleotides are TGCACCAGCAGCCAATCGGGAGAGCAGTACTTC.

The rearrangement joins TRBV5-1 to TRBJ1-1, with a possible D match to TRBD1 (5 bases). The germline V gene has CDR1 SGHRS and CDR2 YFSETQ. Trimming pared 6 bases from V and 0 bases from J, leaving 15 bases between. The CDR3 spans 15 residues. CDR3 bases: TGCGCCAGCAAACCGGGTTTGGGGGTGAACACTGAAGCTTTCTTT. Protein product: CASKPGLGVNTEAFF.

This chain links TRBV11-2 with TRBJ2-2; D is uncertain. This CDR3 has 15 residues. Germline V lookup: CDR1 SGHAT, CDR2 FQNNGV. V lost 5 bases, J lost 1 base, and 11 bases lay in between. CDR3 sequence reads: CASSLLWGNTGELFF. The CDR3 nucleotides are TGTGCCAGCAGCCTCCTTTGGGGGAACACCGGGGAGCTGTTTTTT.

The chain employs TRBV3-1 (or the pseudogene TRBV3-2) and TRBJ1-2; 7 bases match TRBD1. This CDR3 has 15 amino acids. Germline CDR1 reads LGHDT; CDR2 reads YNNKEL (reference sequence). V trimming: 1 base; J trimming: 4 bases; junction bases outside the gene matches: 6. CDR3: CASSQGNKGAYGYTF. CDR3 sequence (DNA): TGTGCCAGCAGCCAAGGCAACAAGGGGGCCTATGGCTACACCTTC.

This clone was seen more than once but under ten times. This chain links TRBV6-4 with TRBJ2-3; 10 bases line up with TRBD1. Germline CDR1 is MRHNA and CDR2 is SNTAGT. The CDR3 runs to 16 residues. The V segment lost 0 bases and the J segment 4 bases; nucleotides outside the gene matches: 4. The CDR3 sequence is CASSDSTGGAPDTQYF. The CDR3, as DNA: TGTGCCAGCAGTGACTCGACAGGGGGCGCCCCAGATACGCAGTATTTT.

Only one count was recorded for this clone. The V call is TRBV27, the J call TRBJ2-1; tentative D call: TRBD2 (5 bases). This CDR3 contains 14 residues. The ends were cut back, 1 base at V and 6 bases at J, with 10 bases in the middle. The germline V gene has CDR1 MNHEY and CDR2 SMNVEV (reference sequence). The DNA of the CDR3 is TGTGCCAGCAGTTTATTAGTCGGGGTCAATGAGCAGTTCTTC. This translates into CASSLLVGVNEQFF.

This chain links TRBV28 with TRBJ1-3, with a tentative D call TRBD1 (6 bases). The CDR3 runs to 14 residues. In germline, CDR1 is MDHEN, CDR2 SYDVKM. V was clipped by 5 bases and J by 2 bases, with 10 bases between them. The CDR3: CASSTGNAGNTIYF. CDR3 DNA: TGTGCCAGCAGTACAGGGAACGCTGGAAACACCATATATTTT.

J is TRBJ2-3 and V is TRBV21-1. TRBV21-1 is a listed pseudogene. The CDR3 length is 19 residues. The CDR3 reads CATPAQKGAGTAPADTQYF. In DNA form, the CDR3 reads TGTGCCACCCCAGCACAAAAGGGTGCCGGGACCGCTCCCGCAGATACGCAGTATTTT.

The sample holds one count of this clone. The V and J genes are TRBV9 and TRBJ2-7, with a possible D match to TRBD2 (5 bases). Trimming left V 1 base short and J 2 bases short, with 13 bases between. Germline CDR1 is SGDLS and CDR2 is YYNGEE. CDR3 size: 15 residues. Written as DNA, the CDR3 is TGTGCCAGCAGCGTATCAGAGGGCCTTGCCTACGAGCAGTACTTC. Translated, it gives CASSVSEGLAYEQYF.

This clone has just one count. This chain uses TRBV19 with TRBJ2-7; 11 bases align to TRBD1. V shed 4 bases, J shed 5 bases, and the junction held 7 bases outside the gene matches. Per the germline V gene, CDR1 is LNHDA and CDR2 is SQIVND (reference sequence). The CDR3 covers 15 residues. Written as DNA, the CDR3 is TGTGCCAGTAGTACACCGGGACAGGGGGTGGACGAGCAGTACTTC. Translation: CASSTPGQGVDEQYF.

V gene TRBV2 combines with J gene TRBJ1-6, with D possibly matching TRBD1 (5 bases). V was trimmed by 7 bases and J by 5 bases, leaving 18 bases between them. Germline V CDR1 and CDR2: SNHLY, FYNNEI. The CDR3 spans 16 residues. The CDR3 DNA reads as TGTGCCAGCAAGAGTCAGGGAAGGGGCCATAATTCACCCCTCCACTTT. Protein sequence: CASKSQGRGHNSPLHF.

V is TRBV9 and J is TRBJ2-2, with 9 bases identical to TRBD1. The germline V gene encodes CDR1 SGDLS and CDR2 YYNGEE. V lost 6 bases, J lost 5 bases, and 5 bases stayed unmatched. The CDR3 runs to 14 residues. The CDR3 protein is CASTEGTGTGELFF. The CDR3 coding sequence is TGTGCCAGCACTGAGGGGACAGGGACCGGGGAGCTGTTTTTT.